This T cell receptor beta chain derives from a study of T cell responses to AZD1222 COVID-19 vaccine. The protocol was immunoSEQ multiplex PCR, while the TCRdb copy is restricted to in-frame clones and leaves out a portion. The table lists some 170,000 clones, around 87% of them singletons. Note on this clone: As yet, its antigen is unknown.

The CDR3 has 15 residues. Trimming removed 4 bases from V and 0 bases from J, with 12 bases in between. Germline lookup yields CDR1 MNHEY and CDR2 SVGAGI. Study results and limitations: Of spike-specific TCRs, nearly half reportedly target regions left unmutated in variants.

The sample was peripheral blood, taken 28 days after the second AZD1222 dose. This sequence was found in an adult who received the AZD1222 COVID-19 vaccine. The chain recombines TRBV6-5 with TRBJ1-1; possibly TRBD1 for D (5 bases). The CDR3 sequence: CASSSLGGVNTEAFF. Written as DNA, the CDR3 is TGTGCCAGCAGTTCCCTCGGGGGGGTGAACACTGAAGCTTTCTTT.